Included here is one TCR beta chain sequence, with context. This entry is derived from a study of blood T cell repertoires in COVID-19. Study context: Collection of acute and convalescent COVID-19 samples took place in the United States, Italy and Spain. Sample material is recorded as cDNA or gDNA derived from T cells, B-cell-depleted T cells, or PBMCs.

Trimming cost V 0 bases and J 2 bases, with 9 bases left between them. This CDR3 is 15 amino acids long. Germline values: CDR1 SGHRS, CDR2 YFSETQ. Per the original data handling: Quantification of nucleated cells was approximated via reference gene primer amplification. Here immunoSEQ multiplex PCR was the method, and the copy in TCRdb shows in-frame clones only, minus some. The V and J calls and clone size come from that table; D and trimming were worked out from the DNA. Altogether about 210,000 clones are present, about 89% being singletons, with the ten largest covering under 5.5%. The chain is built from TRBV5-1 and TRBJ1-5; a possible D gene is TRBD1 (5 bases). This sequence was found in a woman in her thirties or forties with acute or convalescent COVID-19. The sequenced sample consisted of peripheral blood. The DNA of the CDR3 is TGCGCCAGCAGCTTGGATTCGGGGGGCAATCAGCCCCAGCATTTT. Translated: CASSLDSGGNQPQHF.